These 16 T cell receptor beta chains were sequenced from one sample in a study of a mutant IDH1 vaccine in newly diagnosed glioma. The time point is: week 5, during vaccination. It was 300 ug of mutant IDH1 20-mer peptide that made up each vaccine dose, given with topical imiquimod. Repertoires were generated with immunoSEQ multiplex PCR, while TCRdb's copy carries only in-frame clones and drops some. The table has around 52,000 clones, about 77% seen once. No antigen is known for these receptors. The starting material was PBMCs, obtained from a glioma patient whose treatment included an IDH1 peptide vaccine. The source is a woman aged 40 to 50 with glioma.

This clone was observed a single time. The chain employs TRBV6-1 and TRBJ2-2; D possibly corresponds to TRBD2 (7 bases). Per the germline V gene, CDR1 is MNHNS and CDR2 is SASEGT. CDR3 length: 15 residues. The germline V and J ends were trimmed by 8 bases and 4 bases, with 17 bases remaining between them. The CDR3 sequence: CASPRGGISTGELFF. CDR3 sequence (DNA): TGTGCCAGCCCGAGGGGGGGGATAAGCACCGGGGAGCTGTTTTTT.

The chain combines TRBV6-1 with TRBJ2-1; 9 bases are a match to TRBD1. Germline CDR1 MNHNS, CDR2 SASEGT. This CDR3 has 15 amino acids. V dropped 6 bases and J dropped 4; count of bases not matched to a gene: 7. CDR3 loop: CASSERTGDYNEQFF. The CDR3 region has the DNA TGTGCCAGCAGCGAGCGGACAGGGGATTACAATGAGCAGTTCTTC.

V and J are TRBV19 and TRBJ1-2; the D is unclear. The CDR3 is 13 residues long. Per the germline V gene, CDR1 is LNHDA and CDR2 is SQIVND (reference sequence). V gave up 3 bases and J gave up 6 bases, with 11 bases separating them. The CDR3 reads CASSMLGKDGYTF. CDR3 sequence (DNA): TGTGCCAGTAGTATGTTGGGGAAGGATGGCTACACCTTC. Using reference TRBV19 and TRBJ1-2 for the parts outside the CDR3, the full variable domain is DGGITQSPKYLFRKEGQNVTLSCEQNLNHDAMYWYRQDPGQGLRLIYYSQIVNDFQKGDIAEGYSVSREKKESFPLTVTSAQKNPTAFYLCASSMLGKDGYTFGSGTRLTVV.

The V call is TRBV27, the J call TRBJ1-1; D uncertain. This CDR3 spans 13 amino acids. V dropped 2 bases and J dropped 4 bases, with 8 bases sitting between them. Germline V lookup: CDR1 MNHEY, CDR2 SMNVEV (reference sequence). CDR3 in amino acids: CASSLGPGTEAFF. Here the CDR3 DNA reads TGTGCCAGCAGTTTAGGGCCGGGCACTGAAGCTTTCTTT.

This clone was counted only a few times. CDR3 protein: CASSSTGNRTPLHF. In DNA, the CDR3 is TGTGCCAGTAGTTCAACAGGGAATAGGACACCCCTCCACTTT. The V call is TRBV19, the J call TRBJ1-6, with a tentative D call TRBD1 (6 bases). V lost 5 bases and J 11 bases, leaving 16 bases between the germline ends. Germline CDR1 reads LNHDA; CDR2 reads SQIVND (reference sequence). CDR3 length equals 14 residues. Full variable domain (outside the CDR3, taken from reference TRBV19 and TRBJ1-6): DGGITQSPKYLFRKEGQNVTLSCEQNLNHDAMYWYRQDPGQGLRLIYYSQIVNDFQKGDIAEGYSVSREKKESFPLTVTSAQKNPTAFYLCASSSTGNRTPLHFGNGTRLTVT.

The V gene is TRBV5-1, the J gene TRBJ2-6; D is possibly TRBD1 (5 bases). V lost 3 bases to trimming and J lost 1 base, with 14 bases between them. From germline, CDR1 is SGHRS and CDR2 YFSETQ. CDR3 length: 17 amino acids. In nucleotides, the CDR3 is TGCGCCAGCAGCTCCAGGGTTCAGGCATCTGGGGCCAACGTCCTGACTTTC. Its protein is CASSSRVQASGANVLTF.

J is TRBJ1-6 and V is TRBV7-2, with D perhaps TRBD1 (5 bases). The V and J ends lost 4 bases and 7 bases respectively, with 11 bases between them. CDR1 is SGHTA and CDR2 is FQGNSA in the germline V gene. This CDR3 contains 14 residues. This CDR3 reads CASSSGPHNSPLHF. DNA for the CDR3: TGTGCCAGCAGCTCGGGACCGCACAATTCACCCCTCCACTTT.

The chain uses TRBV6-1 and TRBJ2-3, with a weak D call TRBD1 (5 bases). V lost 8 bases to trimming and J lost 1 base, with 16 bases between them. Germline CDR1 MNHNS, CDR2 SASEGT. This CDR3 has 15 amino acids. The CDR3 reads CASDRVAGRTDTQYF. In DNA, the CDR3 is TGTGCCAGCGACAGAGTAGCTGGCCGCACAGATACGCAGTATTTT.

CDR3 loop: CASKFGLNQPQHF. The CDR3 DNA is TGTGCCAGTAAGTTCGGGCTCAATCAGCCCCAGCATTTT. The chain links TRBV19 to TRBJ1-5; D not certain. The CDR3 contains 13 residues. The germline CDR1 and CDR2 sequences are LNHDA and SQIVND (reference sequence). The ends were cut back, 7 bases at V and 3 bases at J, with 10 bases in the middle.

This clone was counted once. The V call is TRBV6-7, the J call TRBJ1-1; D is unclear. TRBV6-7 is recorded as an ORF, its role being uncertain. The CDR3 extends over 18 amino acids. Trimming cost V 0 bases and J 2 bases, with 19 bases left between them. CDR3 residues: CASSYSKSYLQFNTEAFF. CDR3 bases: TGTGCCAGCAGTTACTCGAAATCCTACCTACAGTTTAACACTGAAGCTTTCTTT.

V and J are TRBV9 and TRBJ2-2; possibly TRBD2 for D (7 bases). This CDR3 has 16 residues. Germline V gene sequence: CDR1 SGDLS, CDR2 YYNGEE. V lost 3 bases to trimming and J lost 0 bases, with 12 bases between them. The DNA of the CDR3 is TGTGCCAGCAGCGGGTGGGGGGGCGCGAACACCGGGGAGCTGTTTTTT. Its translation: CASSGWGGANTGELFF.

The gene calls are TRBV10-2 and TRBJ2-1, with 9 bases that match TRBD1. CDR3 length equals 15 residues. Trimming took 7 bases from V and 2 from J; bases not matched to a gene: 6. CDR1 and CDR2 (germline): WSHSY, SAAADI. The CDR3 spells CASTWDRAPYNEQFF. CDR3 sequence (DNA): TGCGCCAGCACCTGGGACAGGGCTCCCTACAATGAGCAGTTCTTC.

The chain joins TRBV9 to TRBJ1-1, with D unresolved. Germline CDR1 reads SGDLS; CDR2 reads YYNGEE. This CDR3 is 14 amino acids long. The V gene lost 4 bases and the J gene lost 3 bases, with 13 bases spanning the gap. The CDR3 region is CASSPRGRDTEAFF. CDR3 sequence (DNA): TGTGCCAGCAGCCCGCGGGGTAGGGACACTGAAGCTTTCTTT.

The J gene is TRBJ2-2, the V gene TRBV6-1; a possible D gene is TRBD1 (5 bases). Germline CDR1 MNHNS, CDR2 SASEGT. Trimming shortened V by 6 bases and J by 0 bases, and 8 bases separated the two germline ends. This CDR3 region has 14 residues. DNA for the CDR3: TGTGCCAGCAGAACACAGGCGAACACCGGGGAGCTGTTTTTT. Translated: CASRTQANTGELFF.

J is TRBJ2-7 and V is TRBV5-1; 8 bases are shared with TRBD1. Germline values: CDR1 SGHRS, CDR2 YFSETQ. The CDR3 sequence is 15 residues long. V lost 3 bases, J lost 1 base, and 6 bases stayed unmatched. The CDR3: CASSSSQGASYEQYF. CDR3 coding DNA: TGCGCCAGCAGCTCATCGCAGGGGGCTTCCTACGAGCAGTACTTC.

The chain couples TRBV6-5 to TRBJ2-7; D uncertain. Germline CDR1 MNHEY, CDR2 SVGAGI. Trimming took off 5 bases at V and 3 bases at J, with 14 bases between the two ends. The CDR3 totals 14 residues. The CDR3 sequence: CASSIGPVDYEQYF. In DNA form, the CDR3 reads TGTGCCAGCAGTATCGGCCCGGTAGACTACGAGCAGTACTTC.